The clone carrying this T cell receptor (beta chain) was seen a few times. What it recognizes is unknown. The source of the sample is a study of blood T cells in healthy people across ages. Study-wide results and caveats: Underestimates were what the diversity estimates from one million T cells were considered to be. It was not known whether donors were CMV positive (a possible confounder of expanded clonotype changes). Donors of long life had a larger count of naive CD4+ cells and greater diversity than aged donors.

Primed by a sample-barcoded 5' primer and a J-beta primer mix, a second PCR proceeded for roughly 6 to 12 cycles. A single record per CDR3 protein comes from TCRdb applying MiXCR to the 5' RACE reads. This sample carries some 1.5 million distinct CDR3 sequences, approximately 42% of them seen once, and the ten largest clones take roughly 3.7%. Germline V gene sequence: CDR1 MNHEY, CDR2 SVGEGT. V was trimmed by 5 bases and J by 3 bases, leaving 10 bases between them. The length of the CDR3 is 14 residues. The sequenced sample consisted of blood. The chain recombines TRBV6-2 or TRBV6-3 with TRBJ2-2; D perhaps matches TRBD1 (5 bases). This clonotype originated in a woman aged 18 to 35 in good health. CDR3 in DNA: TGTGCCAGCAGTGCCGGACAATACACCGGGGAGCTGTTTTTT. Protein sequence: CASSAGQYTGELFF.